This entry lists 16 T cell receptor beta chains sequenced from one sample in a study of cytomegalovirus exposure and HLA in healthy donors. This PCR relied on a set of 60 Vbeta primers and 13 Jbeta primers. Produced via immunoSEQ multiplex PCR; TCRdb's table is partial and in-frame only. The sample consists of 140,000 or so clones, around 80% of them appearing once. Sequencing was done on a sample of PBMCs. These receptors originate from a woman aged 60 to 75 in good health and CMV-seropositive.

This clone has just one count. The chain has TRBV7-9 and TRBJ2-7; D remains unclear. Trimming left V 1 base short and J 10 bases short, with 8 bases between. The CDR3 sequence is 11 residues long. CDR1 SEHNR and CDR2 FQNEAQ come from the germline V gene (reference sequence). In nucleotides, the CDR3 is TGTGCCAGCAGCTTAGACAGACGTCAGTACTTC. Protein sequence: CASSLDRRQYF. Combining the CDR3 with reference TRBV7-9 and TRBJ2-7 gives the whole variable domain DTGVSQNPRHKITKRGQNVTFRCDPISEHNRLYWYRQTLGQGPEFLTYFQNEAQLEKSRLLSDRFSAERPKGSFSTLEIQRTEQGDSAMYLCASSLDRRQYFGPGTRLTVT.

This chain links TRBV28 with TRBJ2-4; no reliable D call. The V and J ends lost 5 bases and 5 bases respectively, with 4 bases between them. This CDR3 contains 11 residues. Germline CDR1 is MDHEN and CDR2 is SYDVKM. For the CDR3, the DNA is TGTGCCAGCAGTCTAGAAAACATTCAGTACTTC. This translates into CASSLENIQYF.

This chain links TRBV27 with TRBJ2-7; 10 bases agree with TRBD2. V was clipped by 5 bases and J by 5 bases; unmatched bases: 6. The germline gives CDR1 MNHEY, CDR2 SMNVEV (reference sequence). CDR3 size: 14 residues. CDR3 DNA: TGTGCCAGCAGTCTAGCGGGAGTAGTGAACGAGCAGTACTTC. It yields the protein CASSLAGVVNEQYF.

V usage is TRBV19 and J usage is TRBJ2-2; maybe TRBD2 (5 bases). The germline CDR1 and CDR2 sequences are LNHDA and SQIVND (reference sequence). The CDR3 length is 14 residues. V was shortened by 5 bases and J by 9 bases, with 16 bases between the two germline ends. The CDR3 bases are TGTGCCAGTAGTTCGCCGGATAGAGGGAGGGAGCTGTTTTTT. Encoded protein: CASSSPDRGRELFF.

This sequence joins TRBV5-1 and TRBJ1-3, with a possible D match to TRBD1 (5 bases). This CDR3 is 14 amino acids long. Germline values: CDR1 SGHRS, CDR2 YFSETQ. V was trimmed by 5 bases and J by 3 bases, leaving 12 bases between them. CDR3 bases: TGCGCCAGCAGAGGCGACAGCGATGGAAACACCATATATTTT. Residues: CASRGDSDGNTIYF.

DNA for the CDR3: TGTGCCAGCAGTTTCGTGGGGCCTAGGAAAAAACTGTTTTTT. Translating it yields CASSFVGPRKKLFF. The chain has TRBV28 and TRBJ1-4; possibly TRBD1 for D (5 bases). The length of the CDR3 is 14 residues. The V gene lost 3 bases and the J gene lost 9 bases, with 14 bases spanning the gap. The germline V gene encodes CDR1 MDHEN and CDR2 SYDVKM.

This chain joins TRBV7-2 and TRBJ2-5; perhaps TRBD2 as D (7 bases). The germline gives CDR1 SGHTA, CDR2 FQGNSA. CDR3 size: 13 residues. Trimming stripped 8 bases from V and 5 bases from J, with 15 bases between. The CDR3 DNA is TGTGCCAGCGCCGGGGGGCGCCGGGAGACCCAGTACTTC. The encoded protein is CASAGGRRETQYF.

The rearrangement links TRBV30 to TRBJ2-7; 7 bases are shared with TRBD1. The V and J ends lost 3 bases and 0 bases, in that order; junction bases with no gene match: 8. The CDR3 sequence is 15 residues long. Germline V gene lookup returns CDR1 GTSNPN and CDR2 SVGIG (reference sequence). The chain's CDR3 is CAWSTPRDSSYEQYF. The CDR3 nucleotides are TGTGCCTGGAGCACTCCACGGGACAGCTCCTACGAGCAGTACTTC.

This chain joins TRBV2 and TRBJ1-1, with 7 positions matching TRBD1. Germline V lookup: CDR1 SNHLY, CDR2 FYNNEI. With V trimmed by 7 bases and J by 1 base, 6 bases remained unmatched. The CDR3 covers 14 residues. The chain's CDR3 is CASTLAGGNTEAFF. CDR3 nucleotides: TGTGCCAGCACCCTGGCAGGGGGGAACACTGAAGCTTTCTTT.

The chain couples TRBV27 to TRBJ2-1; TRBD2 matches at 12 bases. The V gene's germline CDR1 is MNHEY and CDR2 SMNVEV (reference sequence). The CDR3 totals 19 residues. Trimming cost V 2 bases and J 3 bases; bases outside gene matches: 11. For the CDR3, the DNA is TGTGCCAGCAGTTTAACACCCCGACTAGCGGGAGCGGACTACAATGAGCAGTTCTTC. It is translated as CASSLTPRLAGADYNEQFF.

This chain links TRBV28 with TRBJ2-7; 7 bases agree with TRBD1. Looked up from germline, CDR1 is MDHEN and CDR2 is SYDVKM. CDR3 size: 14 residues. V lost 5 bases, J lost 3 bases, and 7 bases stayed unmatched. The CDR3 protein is CASSPRQGRYEQYF. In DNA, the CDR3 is TGTGCCAGCAGTCCGAGACAGGGACGCTACGAGCAGTACTTC.

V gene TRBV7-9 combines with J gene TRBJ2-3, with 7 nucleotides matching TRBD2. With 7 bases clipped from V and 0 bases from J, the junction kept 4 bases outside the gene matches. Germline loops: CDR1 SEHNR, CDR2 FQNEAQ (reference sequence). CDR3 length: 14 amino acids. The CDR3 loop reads CASIASGSTDTQYF. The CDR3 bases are TGTGCCAGCATCGCTAGCGGTAGCACAGATACGCAGTATTTT.

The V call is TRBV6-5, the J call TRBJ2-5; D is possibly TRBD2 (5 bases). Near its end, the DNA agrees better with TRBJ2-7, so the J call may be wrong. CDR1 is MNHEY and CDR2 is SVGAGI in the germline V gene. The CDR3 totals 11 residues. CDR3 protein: CASIRGNEQYF. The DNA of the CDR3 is TGTGCCAGCATTCGGGGAAACGAGCAGTACTTC.

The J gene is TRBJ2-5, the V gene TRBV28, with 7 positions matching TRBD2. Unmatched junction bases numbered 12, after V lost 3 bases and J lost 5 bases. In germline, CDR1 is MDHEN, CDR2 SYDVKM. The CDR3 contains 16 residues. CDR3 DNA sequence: TGTGCCAGCAGTTTGGTGGGAGGGCGCTTCGGGGAGACCCAGTACTTC. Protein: CASSLVGGRFGETQYF.

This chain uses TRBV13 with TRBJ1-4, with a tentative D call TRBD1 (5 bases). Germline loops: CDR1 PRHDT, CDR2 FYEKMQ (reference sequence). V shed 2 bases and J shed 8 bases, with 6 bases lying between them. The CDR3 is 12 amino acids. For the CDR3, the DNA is TGTGCCAGCAGCTTACGGGGGGAAAAACTGTTTTTT. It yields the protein CASSLRGEKLFF.

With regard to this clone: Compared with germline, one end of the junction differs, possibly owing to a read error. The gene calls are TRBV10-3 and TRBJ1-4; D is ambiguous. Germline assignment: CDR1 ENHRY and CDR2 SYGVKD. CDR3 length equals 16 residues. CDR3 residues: CAISESGGSDNEKLSF. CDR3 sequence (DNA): TGTGCCATCAGTGAGTCTGGCGGGTCGGATAATGAAAAACTGTCTTTT.